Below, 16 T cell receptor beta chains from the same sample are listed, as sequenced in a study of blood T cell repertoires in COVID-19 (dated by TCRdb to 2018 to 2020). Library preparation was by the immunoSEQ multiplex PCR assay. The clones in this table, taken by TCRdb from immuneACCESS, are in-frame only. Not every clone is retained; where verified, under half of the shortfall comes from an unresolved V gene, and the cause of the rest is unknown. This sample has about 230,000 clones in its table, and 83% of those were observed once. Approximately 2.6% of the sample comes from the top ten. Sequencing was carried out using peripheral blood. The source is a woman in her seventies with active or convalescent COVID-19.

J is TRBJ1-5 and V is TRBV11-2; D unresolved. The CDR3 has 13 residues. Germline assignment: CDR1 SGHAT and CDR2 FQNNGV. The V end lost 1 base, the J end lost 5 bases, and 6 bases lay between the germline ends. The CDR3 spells CASSLGAYQPQHF. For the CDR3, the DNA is TGTGCCAGCAGCTTAGGCGCTTATCAGCCCCAGCATTTT.

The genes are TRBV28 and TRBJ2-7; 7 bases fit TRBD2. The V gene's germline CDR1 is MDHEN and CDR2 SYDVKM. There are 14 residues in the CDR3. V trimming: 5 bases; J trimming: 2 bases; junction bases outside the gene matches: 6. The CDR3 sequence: CASSVASGTYEQYF. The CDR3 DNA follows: TGTGCCAGCAGTGTAGCCAGCGGGACCTACGAGCAGTACTTC.

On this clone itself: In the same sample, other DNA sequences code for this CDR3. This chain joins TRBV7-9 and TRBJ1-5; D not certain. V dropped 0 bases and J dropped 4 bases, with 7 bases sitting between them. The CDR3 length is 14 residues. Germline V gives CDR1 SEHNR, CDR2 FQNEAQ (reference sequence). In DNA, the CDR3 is TGTGCCAGCAGCTTAGCAGGCGGGAATCAGCCCCAGCATTTT. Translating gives CASSLAGGNQPQHF. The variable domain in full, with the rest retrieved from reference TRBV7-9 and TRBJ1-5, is DTGVSQNPRHKITKRGQNVTFRCDPISEHNRLYWYRQTLGQGPEFLTYFQNEAQLEKSRLLSDRFSAERPKGSFSTLEIQRTEQGDSAMYLCASSLAGGNQPQHFGDGTRLSIL.

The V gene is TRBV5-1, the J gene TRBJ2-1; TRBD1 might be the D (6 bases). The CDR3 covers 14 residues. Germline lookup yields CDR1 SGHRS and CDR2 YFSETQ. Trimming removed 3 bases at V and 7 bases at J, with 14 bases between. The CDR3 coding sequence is TGCGCCAGCAGCTCCCGTGAGGGGGAGAATGAGCAGTTCTTC. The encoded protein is CASSSREGENEQFF.

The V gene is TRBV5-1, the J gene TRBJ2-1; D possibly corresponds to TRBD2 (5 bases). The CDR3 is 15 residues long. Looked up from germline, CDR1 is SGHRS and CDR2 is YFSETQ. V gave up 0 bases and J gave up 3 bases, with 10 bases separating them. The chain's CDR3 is CASSLGGSVYNEQFF. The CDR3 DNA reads TGCGCCAGCAGCTTGGGGGGTAGCGTCTACAATGAGCAGTTCTTC. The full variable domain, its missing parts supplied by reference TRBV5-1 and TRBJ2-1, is KAGVTQTPRYLIKTRGQQVTLSCSPISGHRSVSWYQQTPGQGLQFLFEYFSETQRNKGNFPGRFSGRQFSNSRSEMNVSTLELGDSALYLCASSLGGSVYNEQFFGPGTRLTVL.

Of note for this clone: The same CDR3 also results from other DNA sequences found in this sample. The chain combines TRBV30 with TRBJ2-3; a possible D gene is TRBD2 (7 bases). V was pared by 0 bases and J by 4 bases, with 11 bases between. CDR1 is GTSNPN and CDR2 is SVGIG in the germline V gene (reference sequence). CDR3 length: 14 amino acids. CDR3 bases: TGTGCCTGGAGTGTGGGGGGGGGCTCAGATACGCAGTATTTT. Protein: CAWSVGGGSDTQYF.

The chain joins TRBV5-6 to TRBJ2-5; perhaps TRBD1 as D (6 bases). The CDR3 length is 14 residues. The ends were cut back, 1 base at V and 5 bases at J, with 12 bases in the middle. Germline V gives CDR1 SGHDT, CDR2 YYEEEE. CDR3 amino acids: CASSLLGDTETQYF. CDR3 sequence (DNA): TGTGCCAGCAGCTTGCTGGGGGACACGGAGACCCAGTACTTC.

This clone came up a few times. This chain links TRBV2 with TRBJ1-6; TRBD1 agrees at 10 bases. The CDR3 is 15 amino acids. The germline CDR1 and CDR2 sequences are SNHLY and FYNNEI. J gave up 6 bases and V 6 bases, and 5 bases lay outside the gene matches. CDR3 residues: CASRAGTGVNSPLHF. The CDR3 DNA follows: TGTGCCAGCAGGGCCGGGACAGGGGTTAATTCACCCCTCCACTTT.

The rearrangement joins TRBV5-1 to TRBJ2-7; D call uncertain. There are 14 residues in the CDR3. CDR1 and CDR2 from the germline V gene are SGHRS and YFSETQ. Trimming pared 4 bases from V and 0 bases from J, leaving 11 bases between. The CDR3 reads CASSDSWASYEQYF. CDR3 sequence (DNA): TGCGCCAGCAGCGATAGTTGGGCCTCCTACGAGCAGTACTTC.

CDR3 sequence (DNA): TGCGCCAGCAGCTGGAGCCCGAAGCGCACAGATACGCAGTATTTT. Its protein product is CASSWSPKRTDTQYF. The V gene is TRBV5-1, the J gene TRBJ2-3; the D is unclear. Germline CDR1 SGHRS, CDR2 YFSETQ. This CDR3 has 15 residues. V dropped 3 bases and J dropped 1 base, with 12 bases sitting between them.

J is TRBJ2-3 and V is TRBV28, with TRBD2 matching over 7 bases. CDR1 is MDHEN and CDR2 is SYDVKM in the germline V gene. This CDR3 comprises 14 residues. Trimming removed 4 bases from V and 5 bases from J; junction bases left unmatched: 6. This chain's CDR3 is CASSSRASGDTQYF. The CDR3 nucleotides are TGTGCCAGCAGTTCCCGGGCTAGCGGAGATACGCAGTATTTT.

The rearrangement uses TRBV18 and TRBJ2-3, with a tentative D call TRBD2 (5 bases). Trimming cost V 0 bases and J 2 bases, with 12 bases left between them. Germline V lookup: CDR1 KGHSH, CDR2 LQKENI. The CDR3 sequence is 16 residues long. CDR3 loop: CASSPPGLSNTDTQYF. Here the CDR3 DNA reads TGTGCCAGCTCACCACCAGGACTCTCTAACACAGATACGCAGTATTTT. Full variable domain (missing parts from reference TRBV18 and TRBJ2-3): NAGVMQNPRHLVRRRGQEARLRCSPMKGHSHVYWYRQLPEEGLKFMVYLQKENIIDESGMPKERFSAEFPKEGPSILRIQQVVRGDSAAYFCASSPPGLSNTDTQYFGPGTRLTVL.

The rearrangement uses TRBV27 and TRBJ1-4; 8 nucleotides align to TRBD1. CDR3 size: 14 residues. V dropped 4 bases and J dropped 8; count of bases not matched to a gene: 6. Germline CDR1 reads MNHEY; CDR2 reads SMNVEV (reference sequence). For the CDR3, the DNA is TGTGCCAGCAGTTCGGACAGGGCTGTAGAAAAACTGTTTTTT. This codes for CASSSDRAVEKLFF. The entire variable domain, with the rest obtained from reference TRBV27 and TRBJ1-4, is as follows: EAQVTQNPRYLITVTGKKLTVTCSQNMNHEYMSWYRQDPGLGLRQIYYSMNVEVTDKGDVPEGYKVSRKEKRNFPLILESPSPNQTSLYFCASSSDRAVEKLFFGSGTQLSVL.

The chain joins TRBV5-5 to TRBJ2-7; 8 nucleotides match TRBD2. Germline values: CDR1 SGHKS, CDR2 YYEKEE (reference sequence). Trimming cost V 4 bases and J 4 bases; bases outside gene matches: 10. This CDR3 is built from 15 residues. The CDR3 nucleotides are TGTGCCAGCAGCGTTGGCAGCGGGAGAATTTACGAGCAGTACTTC. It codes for CASSVGSGRIYEQYF.

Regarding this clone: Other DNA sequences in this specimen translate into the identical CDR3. CDR3 nucleotide sequence: TGCGCCAGCAGCTTAGCTGGGGGGTCCACTGAAGCTTTCTTT. Encoded protein: CASSLAGGSTEAFF. The chain has TRBV5-1 and TRBJ1-1, with TRBD1 as a possible D gene (5 bases). The germline CDR1 and CDR2 sequences are SGHRS and YFSETQ. V was trimmed by 2 bases and J by 4 bases, leaving 12 bases between them. CDR3 length equals 14 residues.

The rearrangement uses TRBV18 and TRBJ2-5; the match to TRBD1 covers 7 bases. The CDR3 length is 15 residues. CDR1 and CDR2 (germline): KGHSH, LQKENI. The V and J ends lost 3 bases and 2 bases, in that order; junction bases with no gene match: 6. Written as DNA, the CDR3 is TGTGCCAGCTCACCCAGGACAGGACCACAAGAGACCCAGTACTTC. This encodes CASSPRTGPQETQYF.